A single T cell receptor (beta chain) is shown here with its context. No antigen is known for it. Nothing much larger sits one base from this clone, and base qualities are not available. Sample time point, as interpreted from the label and publication: less than 30 weeks on oral tofacitinib. According to the study, the label for this sample's treatment or condition signals: oral pan-JAK inhibitor, 5-10 mg twice daily. Lesional scalp punch biopsies and peripheral blood were collected from alopecia areata patients. After PBMCs were isolated by density centrifugation and stained for CD3, CD4 and CD8, a FACSAria was used to sort CD4+ and CD8+ T cells. The entry originates in a study of CD8+ T cells in alopecia areata (dated by TCRdb to between 2017 and 2018). Looking at the study overall: The treated patients, all with moderate-to-severe alopecia areata, were enrolled in an open-label pilot trial of oral tofacitinib given at 5 to 10 mg twice daily. Patients received tofacitinib for 6 to 18 months and were then followed off drug for 6 months to check for delayed response and recurrence. In treated patients, disease severity was measured using the SALT score, which gives the percentage of scalp surface area affected. High-throughput TCRbeta sequencing was used to examine T cell clonal expansion in alopecia areata in both the C3H/HeJ mouse model and human patients. In humans, TCRbeta sequencing was performed on scalp tissue and on sorted CD4+ and CD8+ peripheral blood T cells from healthy controls and from patients with patchy or totalis/universalis alopecia areata. Patients on tofacitinib were biopsied at baseline and after 4 and 24 weeks of treatment, and several of the patients also had a later scalp biopsy. Scalp clonality was compared across normal scalp (n=4), patchy alopecia areata scalp (n=8), and alopecia totalis/universalis scalp (n=8). RNA was extracted with the PAXgene miRNA kit for fixed scalp, the miRNeasy kit for PBMCs, and the RNeasy kit for mouse skin. TCRbeta CDR3 regions were amplified by immunoSEQ multiplex PCR with 35 Vbeta forward and 13 Jbeta reverse primers. What the work shows at the level of the full study, not this receptor alone: Compared with normal scalp, lesional scalp had higher clonality and more expanded CD8+ clones, particularly in alopecia totalis/universalis, a pattern that suggests antigenic drive. Many expanded lesional clones persisted in scalp and blood during tofacitinib treatment, which may partly explain relapse after stopping treatment. Because the treated cohort was small and had only one nonresponder, larger studies are needed to examine links between baseline CD8+ expansion and response. Scalp TCR repertoire analysis is complicated because resident alphabeta T cells in normal human skin are also sequenced, whereas mouse skin is dominated by gammadelta T cells. Tofacitinib significantly lowered scalp clonality and the number of expanded CD8+ clones among the top 100 scalp clones. Shared TCR sequences between patients were less evident than in mice, which may be partly attributable to HLA diversity in the patient population.

Taken from cysteine to phenylalanine, the CDR3 has 13 residues. CDR3 DNA is the only sequence kept; it has 39 bases, read in frame from the first base. Taken from the germline V gene, the CDR1 and CDR2 loops are SQVTM and ANQGSEA. Trimming at the junction amounts to 5 bases on V and 5 bases on J, and the germline ends lie 16 bases apart. Libraries were built with the immunoSEQ multiplex PCR assay. For TCR sequencing, RNA was extracted from every sample and reverse transcribed into cDNA to serve as template. First-strand cDNA was synthesized using SuperScript III with a 2:1 mix of oligo-dT and random hexamers. A synthetic immune receptor repertoire was used to measure amplification bias, and any remaining bias was corrected computationally. The original pipeline was this. Raw reads were preprocessed for error removal, and CDR3 was defined according to IMGT conventions as running from the conserved cysteine to phenylalanine. To get clonality, Shannon entropy was normalized by log2 of the number of productive unique TCRs and the result was subtracted from 1. Whether scalp clones were CD4 or CD8 was inferred by matching scalp TCRbeta sequences against CD4 and CD8 repertoires sorted from blood. This immuneACCESS table, as held by TCRdb, lists in-frame sequences with V and J called but not all clones. Of the missing ones, under half trace to an unresolved V gene in checked studies; the others have no known cause. V and J calls and clone size are as listed in that table; D and trimming were resolved from the DNA. Present in this sample are approximately 300,000 clones, 58% of which were seen just once. Of the sample, about 1.8% is held by the ten largest clones.

Rearrangement joined TRBV29-1 to TRBJ2-7; the D gene assignment is ambiguous. Material: CD4+ T cells sorted from blood, obtained at week 24, from a patient treated with tofacitinib. The receptor's source is a human donor with alopecia areata. The DNA reads TGCAGCGTTAAAGGGCAATGGAACGACGAGCAGTACTTC. Translated, it gives CSVKGQWNDEQYF.